This entry concerns a single TCR beta chain. Time point in this sample: new active TB diagnosis, blood taken before or within 7 days of starting treatment. These data are taken from a study of T cells in tuberculosis. Assay used: immunoSEQ multiplex PCR; TCRdb lists only in-frame clones, some missing. The sample records tens of thousands of clones, roughly 96% being singletons. Germline values: CDR1 KGHSH, CDR2 LQKENI. The CDR3 is 15 residues long. The ends lost 1 base at V and 5 bases at J; junction bases unmatched: 4. The sequence derives from an adult with tuberculosis. V gene TRBV18 combines with J gene TRBJ1-4; TRBD1 agrees at 7 bases. Sequenced material: PBMCs, taken at tuberculosis diagnosis. In nucleotides, the CDR3 is TGTGCCAGCTCACCACAGGGACAGAAAAATGAAAAACTGTTTTTT. Translating it yields CASSPQGQKNEKLFF.